Shown below are 22 T cell receptor beta chains from a single sample sequenced in a study of T-cell reconstitution after alpha-beta-depleted transplantation in children. The library targeted TCRbeta and was prepared with unique molecular identifiers. TCRdb processed the PCR reads anew with MiXCR; each CDR3 protein has one entry. The sample yields some 590,000 distinct CDR3 sequences, 10% seen once. The sample in question was PBMCs from the stem cell graft donor, obtained from the stem cell graft. These receptors were taken from a human donor who donated a stem cell graft to a child with acute myeloid leukemia.

This clonotype occurred a few times. The chain employs TRBV7-2 and TRBJ2-1; D might be TRBD2 (6 bases). Between the trimmed V and J ends, which lost 2 bases and 6 bases, there was a span of 14 bases. CDR1 and CDR2 from the germline V gene are SGHTA and FQGNSA. There are 15 residues in the CDR3. The CDR3 loop reads CASSLSGTVSNEQFF. The CDR3 DNA sequence: TGTGCCAGCAGCTTATCCGGGACTGTATCCAATGAGCAGTTCTTC. Filled out from reference TRBV7-2 and TRBJ2-1, the complete variable domain reads GAGVSQSPSNKVTEKGKDVELRCDPISGHTALYWYRQSLGQGLEFLIYFQGNSAPDKSGLPSDRFSAERTGGSVSTLTIQRTQQEDSAVYLCASSLSGTVSNEQFFGPGTRLTVL.

This clonotype was seen more than once but under ten times. The chain couples TRBV25-1 to TRBJ1-4; TRBD1 might be the D (5 bases). CDR1 is MGHDK, CDR2 SYGVNS, per germline. V lost 2 bases and J lost 0, with 7 bases in between. There are 15 residues in the CDR3. In DNA form, the CDR3 reads TGTGCCAGCAGTGAAGGAGGGGCAACTAATGAAAAACTGTTTTTT. As protein: CASSEGGATNEKLFF. Variable domain in full (rest from reference TRBV25-1 and TRBJ1-4): EADIYQTPRYLVIGTGKKITLECSQTMGHDKMYWYQQDPGMELHLIHYSYGVNSTEKGDLSSESTVSRIRTEHFPLTLESARPSHTSQYLCASSEGGATNEKLFFGSGTQLSVL.

This clonotype was counted ten times or more. The chain joins TRBV27 to TRBJ2-3; D perhaps matches TRBD1 (8 bases). The germline gives CDR1 MNHEY, CDR2 SMNVEV (reference sequence). The CDR3 runs to 17 residues. Deletions cut 0 bases from V and 5 bases from J, with 18 bases between. The CDR3 coding sequence is TGTGCCAGCAGTTTATCTTCATGGACAGGGAGGGGAGATACGCAGTATTTT. Its protein product is CASSLSSWTGRGDTQYF.

J is TRBJ2-6 and V is TRBV20-1; no reliable D call. The CDR3 loop spans 12 amino acids. The V and J ends lost 5 bases and 4 bases respectively, with 6 bases between them. CDR1 and CDR2 (germline): DFQATT, SNEGSKA (reference sequence). CDR3 sequence reads: CSAPRGANVLTF. The CDR3 DNA reads as TGCAGTGCTCCCCGGGGGGCCAACGTCCTGACTTTC.

This clonotype was seen more than once but under ten times. CDR3 sequence reads: CAVGTGTSGYNEQFF. CDR3 nucleotide sequence: TGTGCCGTTGGAACCGGGACTAGCGGTTACAATGAGCAGTTCTTC. The chain couples TRBV10-3 to TRBJ2-1; TRBD2 matches 11 bases. The CDR3 is 15 residues long. V lost 11 bases, J lost 4 bases, and 10 bases stayed unmatched. The germline CDR1 and CDR2 sequences are ENHRY and SYGVKD.

The V call is TRBV2, the J call TRBJ2-7, with unresolved D. The CDR3 spans 11 residues. The V and J ends lost 7 bases and 4 bases respectively, with 8 bases between them. Germline V gene data show CDR1 as SNHLY and CDR2 as FYNNEI. The CDR3 DNA sequence: TGTGCCAGCATCATAGAGTACGAGCAGTACTTC. This codes for CASIIEYEQYF. The full variable domain, completed using reference TRBV2 and TRBJ2-7, is EPEVTQTPSHQVTQMGQEVILRCVPISNHLYFYWYRQILGQKVEFLVSFYNNEISEKSEIFDDQFSVERPDGSNFTLKIRSTKLEDSAMYFCASIIEYEQYFGPGTRLTVT.

This clonotype turned up a few times. CDR3 in amino acids: CASSSRGYAGGWSYEQYF. CDR3 nucleotide sequence: TGTGCCAGCAGCTCCCGGGGCTACGCGGGAGGGTGGTCCTACGAGCAGTACTTC. The gene calls are TRBV11-2 and TRBJ2-7; 9 positions agree with TRBD2. Unmatched junction bases numbered 14, after V lost 4 bases and J lost 1 base. CDR1 and CDR2 from the germline V gene are SGHAT and FQNNGV. This CDR3 is built from 18 residues. The full variable domain, rest sourced from reference TRBV11-2 and TRBJ2-7, is EAGVAQSPRYKIIEKRQSVAFWCNPISGHATLYWYQQILGQGPKLLIQFQNNGVVDDSQLPKDRFSAERLKGVDSTLKIQPAKLEDSAVYLCASSSRGYAGGWSYEQYFGPGTRLTVT.

This clonotype occurred a few times. V and J are TRBV12-3 or TRBV12-4 and TRBJ2-1; TRBD2 is a possible D gene (6 bases). The CDR3 loop spans 19 amino acids. Between the trimmed V and J ends, which lost 7 bases and 4 bases, there was a span of 29 bases. Written as DNA, the CDR3 is TGTGCCAGCACCCCAAACGAGGGGAGGCCTTGGGTAGTTTACAATGAGCAGTTCTTC. Translated, it gives CASTPNEGRPWVVYNEQFF.

This chain links TRBV5-6 with TRBJ2-2, with TRBD1 matching 10 bases. The V and J ends lost 3 bases and 5 bases, in that order; junction bases with no gene match: 10. The CDR3 is made up of 17 amino acids. Germline V gene data show CDR1 as SGHDT and CDR2 as YYEEEE. As DNA, the CDR3 is TGTGCCAGCAGCTCCGGGACAGGGGCGATAGGAACCGGGGAGCTGTTTTTT. As protein: CASSSGTGAIGTGELFF.

This clonotype was counted between two and nine times. V is TRBV20-1 and J is TRBJ1-2; the match to TRBD1 covers 10 bases. In germline, CDR1 is DFQATT, CDR2 SNEGSKA (reference sequence). Trimming took 5 bases from V and 6 from J; bases not matched to a gene: 6. CDR3 size: 13 residues. The CDR3 bases are TGCAGTGCTTCCCGACAGGGGGCTGATGGCTACACCTTC. Amino acids: CSASRQGADGYTF.

The gene calls are TRBV7-3 and TRBJ2-1; weak D call: TRBD2 (6 bases). Germline CDR1 and CDR2: SGHTA and FQGTGA. V lost 2 bases, J lost 6 bases, and 14 bases lay in between. The CDR3 runs 15 residues. The CDR3 is CASSLGAGLFNEQFF. The CDR3 region has the DNA TGTGCCAGCAGCTTAGGGGCGGGACTGTTCAATGAGCAGTTCTTC.

This clonotype was counted at least ten times. The rearrangement links TRBV5-1 to TRBJ2-1; perhaps TRBD2 as D (6 bases). The CDR3 has 16 residues. V shed 0 bases and J shed 6 bases, with 16 bases lying between them. Germline CDR1 and CDR2: SGHRS and YFSETQ. This CDR3 is CASSLGTSPRVNEQFF. The CDR3 DNA is TGCGCCAGCAGCTTGGGCACTAGCCCGAGAGTCAATGAGCAGTTCTTC.

This clonotype was picked up a small number of times. The V call is TRBV4-3, the J call TRBJ2-3; 7 nucleotides agree with TRBD2. V dropped 3 bases and J dropped 5; count of bases not matched to a gene: 5. Germline values: CDR1 LGHNA, CDR2 YSLEER. CDR3 size: 14 residues. CDR3 DNA: TGCGCCAGCAGCCATTCGGGAGGCGGAGATACGCAGTATTTT. Amino acids: CASSHSGGGDTQYF.

The chain couples TRBV27 to TRBJ2-4; possibly TRBD1 for D (5 bases). This CDR3 contains 17 residues. Germline values: CDR1 MNHEY, CDR2 SMNVEV (reference sequence). Trimming cost V 6 bases and J 1 base, with 19 bases left between them. CDR3 DNA sequence: TGTGCCAGCAGCCTTGACAGTCCCTCGGGCGCCAAAAACATTCAGTACTTC. Amino acid sequence: CASSLDSPSGAKNIQYF.

This clonotype has a handful of counts. This chain joins TRBV27 and TRBJ1-1; D is unclear. This CDR3 region has 17 residues. Trimming took off 6 bases at V and 3 bases at J, with 23 bases between the two ends. Germline CDR1 is MNHEY and CDR2 is SMNVEV (reference sequence). This CDR3 reads CASSSPRNFRAHTEAFF. CDR3 coding DNA: TGTGCCAGCAGCTCCCCTAGAAACTTCCGGGCCCACACTGAAGCTTTCTTT.

This clonotype was seen only a few times. The chain uses TRBV12-3 or TRBV12-4 and TRBJ2-2; 15 nucleotides line up with TRBD2. The CDR3 has 17 amino acids. V shed 6 bases and J 6 bases; nucleotides not matched to a gene: 8. The DNA of the CDR3 is TGTGCCAGCAGAACGGGACTAGCGGGAGGTAGGGCCGGGGAGCTGTTTTTT. It yields the protein CASRTGLAGGRAGELFF.

This clonotype was recorded at least ten times. The genes are TRBV6-2 or TRBV6-3 and TRBJ2-5; no firm D call. CDR3 length equals 12 residues. Germline V gene lookup returns CDR1 MNHEY and CDR2 SVGEGT. Trimming removed 6 bases from V and 2 bases from J, with 7 bases in between. CDR3 in amino acids: CASRDLQETQYF. The CDR3 DNA reads as TGTGCCAGCAGAGACCTACAAGAGACCCAGTACTTC.

This clonotype was picked up a small number of times. The gene calls are TRBV7-2 and TRBJ2-7; possibly TRBD1 for D (5 bases). V was trimmed by 8 bases and J by 7 bases, leaving 12 bases between them. CDR1 is SGHTA and CDR2 is FQGNSA in the germline V gene. The CDR3 length is 11 residues. The CDR3 DNA reads TGTGCCAGCCATAGTCAGGGAGAGCAGTACTTC. The encoded protein is CASHSQGEQYF.

The chain carries TRBV12-3 or TRBV12-4 and TRBJ1-1; possible D gene TRBD1, 5 bases. Trimming removed 5 bases from V and 3 bases from J, with 19 bases in between. The CDR3 is 16 residues long. CDR3 in DNA: TGTGCCAGCAGTGACCGGGGGATCAGGGTGGACACTGAAGCTTTCTTT. Translating gives CASSDRGIRVDTEAFF.

This clonotype was observed a handful of times. The J gene is TRBJ2-5, the V gene TRBV10-3, with D tentatively TRBD1 (5 bases). This CDR3 is 15 amino acids long. With 3 bases removed from V and 3 bases from J, the gap between germline ends came to 14 bases. Germline V CDR1 and CDR2: ENHRY, SYGVKD. In DNA, the CDR3 is TGTGCCATCAGTGAAGGGGCCCTAGGAAAAGAGACCCAGTACTTC. As protein: CAISEGALGKETQYF.

Many counts were recorded for this clonotype. The rearrangement uses TRBV7-6 and TRBJ1-1; no clear D gene. Germline CDR1 SGHVS, CDR2 FNYEAQ. Trimming pared 5 bases from V and 3 bases from J, leaving 13 bases between. The CDR3 runs 14 residues. CDR3 amino acids: CASSPGPVHTEAFF. Here the CDR3 DNA reads TGTGCCAGCAGCCCGGGTCCCGTCCACACTGAAGCTTTCTTT.

This clonotype was observed at least ten times. V usage is TRBV24-1 and J usage is TRBJ2-3; D gene uncertain. This CDR3 contains 16 residues. CDR1 KGHDR and CDR2 SFDVKD come from the germline V gene. V dropped 1 base and J dropped 2 bases, with 12 bases sitting between them. CDR3 region: CATSDLGPRTTDTQYF. Here the CDR3 DNA reads TGTGCCACCAGTGATTTAGGTCCCAGGACCACAGATACGCAGTATTTT.